The rows below give T cell receptor beta chains drawn from one sample of a study of blood T cells in healthy people across ages. TCRdb itself ran the 5' RACE reads through MiXCR, one entry per CDR3 protein. The repertoire holds fewer than 2,000,000 distinct CDR3 sequences, roughly 43% seen once, with more than 20% in the top ten. Sequenced input: blood. The receptors shown here come from a human donor in good health. The CDR3 runs from the conserved cysteine through the conserved F or W. D genes are given only for firm matches. Only some rows state a clone size, as once, few, many or a class for expanded clones.

TRBV12-5,-,TRBJ1-1,TRBD1,TGTGCTAGTGGTTTGGTACGGGGGACAGGGGATTACACTGAAGCTTTCTTT,CASGLVRGTGDYTEAFF
TRBV12-5,-,TRBJ2-2,-,TGTGCTAGTGGTTTGGTACTAGGGCAGAGCATCGCGAACACCGGGGAGCTGTTTTTT,CASGLVLGQSIANTGELFF
TRBV6-5,-,TRBJ2-1,-,TGTGCCAGCACCCGGGGACCTAAGAATGAGCAGTTCTTC,CASTRGPKNEQFF
TRBV6-7,-,TRBJ1-1,-,TGTGCCAGCAGTTACGAGAAAGGAGGACACACGAACACTGAAGCTTTCTTT,CASSYEKGGHTNTEAFF
TRBV7-8,-,TRBJ2-1,TRBD2,TGTGCCAGCAGCTTAGGTCTGGTCAGGCTAGCGGAAAACAATGAGCAGTTCTTC,CASSLGLVRLAENNEQFF
TRBV20-1,-,TRBJ2-1,TRBD2,TGTAGTGCACCTAGCGGCGTTAATGAGCAGTTCTTC,CSAPSGVNEQFF
TRBV5-5,-,TRBJ2-5,-,TGTGCCAGCAGCTTACGGGGACACCCCCAAGAGACCCAGTACTTC,CASSLRGHPQETQYF
TRBV20-1,-,TRBJ1-2,-,TGCAGTGCTAGAGATCCAGGCAGGGATGATGGCTACACCTTC,CSARDPGRDDGYTF
TRBV28,-,TRBJ2-7,TRBD2,TGTGCCAGCGTGATTAGCGGGGGCTACAATGAGCAGTACTTC,CASVISGGYNEQYF
TRBV15,-,TRBJ1-1,-,TGTGCCACCAGCAGACGGCGGGGGCTCGTACGTACTGAAGCTTTCTTT,CATSRRRGLVRTEAFF
TRBV29-1,many,TRBJ1-2,TRBD1,TGCAGCGTTGCCGGGACAGAGAACTATGGCTACACCTTC,CSVAGTENYGYTF
TRBV14,few,TRBJ2-7,-,TGTGCCGGCAGCCAAGAGGGGTTTGTGGACGAGCAGTACTTC,CAGSQEGFVDEQYF
TRBV7-8,-,TRBJ1-6,-,TGTGCCAGCAGCCTTCGAGGGTCCGGGCCATCACCCCTCCACTTT,CASSLRGSGPSPLHF
TRBV12-3/TRBV12-4,-,TRBJ1-5,-,TGTGCCAGCAGTTCAAAAATGATCGGACAGCCCCAGCATTTT,CASSSKMIGQPQHF
TRBV20-1,-,TRBJ2-5,-,TGCAGTGCTAGGCGGCAAGAGACCCAGTACTTC,CSARRQETQYF
TRBV24-1,-,TRBJ2-7,-,TGTGCCGCCAGTGCTGCGGGTTACGAGCAGTACTTC,CAASAAGYEQYF
TRBV6-2/TRBV6-3,-,TRBJ2-3,TRBD1,TGTGCCAGCAGTCTACAGGGACAGTTCGATACGCAGTATTTT,CASSLQGQFDTQYF
TRBV27,few,TRBJ2-3,TRBD1,TGTGCCAGCACCGACAGGGGCACAGATACGCAGTATTTT,CASTDRGTDTQYF
TRBV6-1,few,TRBJ2-7,-,TGTGCCAGCAGTGGGGACCCCGACGAGCAGTACTTC,CASSGDPDEQYF
TRBV7-9,few,TRBJ2-7,TRBD2,TGTGCCAGCAGCTTACAAGCGGGGGTCCACGAGCAGTACTTC,CASSLQAGVHEQYF
TRBV12-3/TRBV12-4,-,TRBJ2-7,TRBD1,TGTGCCAGCAAAGGGGGGACAGGGGTAGAAGAGCAGTACTTC,CASKGGTGVEEQYF
TRBV7-2,-,TRBJ2-1,-,TGTGCCAGCAGCTTAGAGGACGGTGCCTGCAATGAGCAGTTCTTC,CASSLEDGACNEQFF
TRBV29-1,few,TRBJ1-2,-,TGCAGCGTTGAAGCAGGCGACCCTAACTATGGCTACACCTTC,CSVEAGDPNYGYTF
TRBV7-2,few,TRBJ2-5,-,TGTGCCAGCAGCTTAGTAGGCGGCGGTGAGGGGGAGACCCAGTACTTC,CASSLVGGGEGETQYF
TRBV9,-,TRBJ2-5,-,TGTGCCAGCAGTAGCTCCCCTCTTTTGAACCAAGAGACCCAGTACTTC,CASSSSPLLNQETQYF
TRBV6-2/TRBV6-3,few,TRBJ2-7,-,TGTGCCAGCAGTCAGGACTCGACGGATCTCCGGATCTCCTACGAGCAGTACTTC,CASSQDSTDLRISYEQYF
TRBV12-3/TRBV12-4,few,TRBJ2-7,-,TGTGCCAGCAGTTCACAGGGTTTGTTCGAGCAGTACTTC,CASSSQGLFEQYF
TRBV28,few,TRBJ2-3,TRBD2,TGTGCCAGCAGTCACCTTCCCGGGACTAGGGATACAGATACGCAGTATTTT,CASSHLPGTRDTDTQYF
TRBV7-7,few,TRBJ2-2,TRBD2,TGTGCCACCAAGCGCCTAGCGGGGCCCGGGGAGCTGTTTTTT,CATKRLAGPGELFF
TRBV16,few,TRBJ2-5,-,TGTGCCAGCAGCCAATCGGCGGGGGCCCAAGAGACCCAGTACTTC,CASSQSAGAQETQYF
TRBV25-1,-,TRBJ1-2,TRBD1,TGTGCCAGCAGTGAATGGGGGACAGGGCATGGCTACACCTTC,CASSEWGTGHGYTF
TRBV5-1,many,TRBJ1-5,-,TGTGCCAGCAGTTTGGGAGGGGCCAATCAGCCCCAGCATTTT,CASSLGGANQPQHF
TRBV12-3/TRBV12-4,few,TRBJ2-5,TRBD2,TGTGCCAGCAGTTTCTGGGCTAGCGGGGAAGAGACCCAGTACTTC,CASSFWASGEETQYF
TRBV6-5,-,TRBJ2-6,-,TGTGCCAGCACCCCGGATCCGGGGCCTGGGGCCAACGTCCTGACTTTC,CASTPDPGPGANVLTF
TRBV7-2,-,TRBJ2-5,-,TGTGCCAGCAGCGCCGTACACCAAGAGGCCCAGTACTTC,CASSAVHQEAQYF
TRBV10-3,-,TRBJ1-1,-,TGTGCCATCAGAGGGAGTTTAATGGGGGCTGAAGCTTTCTTT,CAIRGSLMGAEAFF
TRBV25-1,-,TRBJ2-7,-,TGTGCCAGCAGTGACGTCGGGGGCCTGGACGAGCAGTACTTC,CASSDVGGLDEQYF
TRBV5-1,-,TRBJ2-3,TRBD2,TGCGCCAGCAGCTTGGACCCTCAAGCGGGGGGTACAGATACGCAGTATTTT,CASSLDPQAGGTDTQYF
TRBV6-2/TRBV6-3,few,TRBJ2-7,-,TGTGCCAGCGCACAACCCGGACAGATAATCCCCTACGAGCAGTACTTC,CASAQPGQIIPYEQYF
TRBV28,once,TRBJ1-4,-,TGTGCCAGCAGCTTAACAGGGTTTGGGGGTGAAAAACTGTTTTTT,CASSLTGFGGEKLFF
TRBV7-8,-,TRBJ1-5,TRBD1,TGTGCCAGCAGCTGGGCGGGAGGGGGCGTCGGCAATCAGCCCCAGCATTTT,CASSWAGGGVGNQPQHF
TRBV4-3,-,TRBJ2-7,-,TGCGCCAGCAGCCAAGAGTACTCGGAGATACTAGCCTACGAGCAGTACTTC,CASSQEYSEILAYEQYF
TRBV20-1,few,TRBJ1-1,-,TGCAGTGCTAGAGACCCAAACTCGGACGAGGCTTTCTTT,CSARDPNSDEAFF
TRBV20-1,-,TRBJ2-7,-,TGCAGTGCTTCATCCGACACCTACGAGCAGTACTTC,CSASSDTYEQYF
TRBV6-2/TRBV6-3,-,TRBJ2-1,-,TGTGCCAGCAGTTACGGGACTTTAAGCCGATCGTCGAGCTCCTACAATGAGCAGTTCTTC,CASSYGTLSRSSSSYNEQFF
TRBV6-2/TRBV6-3,-,TRBJ2-1,-,TGTGCCAGCAGTCTTTGGGGGGTCGTCGATGAGCAGTTCTTC,CASSLWGVVDEQFF
TRBV15,few,TRBJ1-2,-,TGTGCCACCAGCAGAGACCAGACAGGCGGAGGGGGCTACACCTTC,CATSRDQTGGGGYTF
TRBV7-2,-,TRBJ2-3,TRBD2,TGTGCCAGCAGCGTGACTAGCGTCAGTACGCAGTATTTT,CASSVTSVSTQYF
TRBV12-3/TRBV12-4,few,TRBJ1-1,-,TGTGCCAGCAGTTTTTGGTCAAACACTGAAGCTTTCTTT,CASSFWSNTEAFF